This T cell receptor (beta chain) emerged from a study of blood T cell repertoires in COVID-19. Some clones are missing from TCRdb's copy, which holds only in-frame ones; the method was immunoSEQ multiplex PCR. The sample has some 300,000 clones, around 87% seen once. Only one count was recorded for this clone. CDR3 length: 15 residues. CDR1 is MGHRA, CDR2 YSYEKL, per germline. Deletions cut 4 bases from V and 2 bases from J, with 15 bases between. Sequencing input: PBMCs or T cells enriched from blood (not recorded which). This sequence originates from a woman aged 18-35 years with acute COVID-19. The chain carries TRBV4-1 and TRBJ2-7; D remains unclear. Written as DNA, the CDR3 is TGCGCCAGCAGCCTAAACCCAGATTTGACCTACGAGCAGTACTTC. This sequence encodes CASSLNPDLTYEQYF.